This T cell receptor beta chain was retrieved from a study of cytomegalovirus exposure and HLA in healthy donors. Study-wide results and caveats: Analysis performed later showed TCR beta chains linked to HLA being more clonally expanded than equally common others.

PCR used 60 Vbeta primers and 13 Jbeta primers. Repertoires were generated with immunoSEQ multiplex PCR, while TCRdb's copy carries only in-frame clones and drops some. Of 150,000 to 200,000 clones in the sample, around 77% are singletons; the top ten hold 1%. This clone was recorded once. Its antigen remains unidentified. V was clipped by 3 bases and J by 8 bases, with 14 bases between them. The germline V gene encodes CDR1 KGHSH and CDR2 LQKENI. The CDR3 totals 15 residues. V usage is TRBV18 and J usage is TRBJ1-6, with D tentatively TRBD1 (5 bases). Sequencing input: PBMCs. This clonotype was obtained from a woman between 45 and 60 years old in good health and CMV-seropositive. The CDR3 sequence: CASSPGWGGDSPLHF. As DNA, the CDR3 is TGTGCCAGCTCACCCGGTTGGGGGGGTGATTCACCCCTCCACTTT. The whole variable domain, remainder taken from reference TRBV18 and TRBJ1-6, is NAGVMQNPRHLVRRRGQEARLRCSPMKGHSHVYWYRQLPEEGLKFMVYLQKENIIDESGMPKERFSAEFPKEGPSILRIQQVVRGDSAAYFCASSPGWGGDSPLHFGNGTRLTVT.